One T cell receptor beta chain is described in this entry. Its matching antigen is unknown. These data belong to a study of CD8 T cells in Susac syndrome. Random hexamers were used to reverse transcribe the RNA input (roughly 0.5 to 1 ug). TCRdb reprocessed the immunoSEQ multiplex PCR reads via MiXCR and lists one record per CDR3 protein. The sample shows over 20,000 distinct CDR3 sequences, 80% to 95% of them seen only once. Germline V gene data show CDR1 as KGHSH and CDR2 as LQKENI. Trimming stripped 1 base from V and 2 bases from J, with 9 bases between. This CDR3 is built from 14 residues. Whole-study findings and limits: The total CD8+ repertoires contained more than 15 Susac-specific public clones, and the CD8+ TEMRA repertoires contained about 5. By the study's own acknowledgment, its TCR sequencing and HLA analysis included relatively few individuals.

V and J are TRBV18 and TRBJ2-7; TRBD1 is a possible D gene (6 bases). Input material: CD8+ T cells from PBMCs. The TCR sequence derives from a human donor with Susac syndrome. CDR3 coding DNA: TGTGCCAGCTCACCACGGGACACCGCCTACGAGCAGTACTTC. Translating it yields CASSPRDTAYEQYF.